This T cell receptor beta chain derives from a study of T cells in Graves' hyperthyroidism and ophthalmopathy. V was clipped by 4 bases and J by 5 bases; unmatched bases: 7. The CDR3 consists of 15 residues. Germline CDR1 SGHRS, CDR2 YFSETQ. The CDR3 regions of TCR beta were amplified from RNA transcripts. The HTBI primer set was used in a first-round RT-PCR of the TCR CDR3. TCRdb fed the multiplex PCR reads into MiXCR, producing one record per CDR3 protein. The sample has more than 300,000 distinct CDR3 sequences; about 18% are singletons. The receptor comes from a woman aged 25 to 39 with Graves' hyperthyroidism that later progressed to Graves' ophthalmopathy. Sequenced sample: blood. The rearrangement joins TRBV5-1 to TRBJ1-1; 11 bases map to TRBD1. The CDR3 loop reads CASSPWTGGGTEAFF. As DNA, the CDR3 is TGCGCCAGCAGCCCATGGACAGGGGGCGGGACTGAAGCTTTCTTT. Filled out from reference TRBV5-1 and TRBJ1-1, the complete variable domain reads KAGVTQTPRYLIKTRGQQVTLSCSPISGHRSVSWYQQTPGQGLQFLFEYFSETQRNKGNFPGRFSGRQFSNSRSEMNVSTLELGDSALYLCASSPWTGGGTEAFFGQGTRLTVV.